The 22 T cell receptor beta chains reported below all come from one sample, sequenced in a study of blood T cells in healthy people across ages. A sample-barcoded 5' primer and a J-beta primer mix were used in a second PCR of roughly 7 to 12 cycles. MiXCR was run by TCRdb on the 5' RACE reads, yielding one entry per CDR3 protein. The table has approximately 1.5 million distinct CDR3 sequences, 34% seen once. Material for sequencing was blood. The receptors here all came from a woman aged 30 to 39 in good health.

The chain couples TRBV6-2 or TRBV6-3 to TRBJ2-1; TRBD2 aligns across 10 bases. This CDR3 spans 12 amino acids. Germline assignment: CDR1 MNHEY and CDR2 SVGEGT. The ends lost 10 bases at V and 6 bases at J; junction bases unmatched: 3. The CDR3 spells CATGTSANEQFF. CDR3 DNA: TGTGCCACAGGGACTAGCGCCAATGAGCAGTTCTTC.

The DNA of the CDR3 is TGTGCCAGCAAGAGGACCGGGTCCGGCCATGAGCAGTTCTTC. Protein sequence: CASKRTGSGHEQFF. The V gene is TRBV2, the J gene TRBJ2-1; D not certain. The V gene lost 7 bases and the J gene lost 8 bases, with 18 bases spanning the gap. From germline, CDR1 is SNHLY and CDR2 FYNNEI. The CDR3 has 14 residues.

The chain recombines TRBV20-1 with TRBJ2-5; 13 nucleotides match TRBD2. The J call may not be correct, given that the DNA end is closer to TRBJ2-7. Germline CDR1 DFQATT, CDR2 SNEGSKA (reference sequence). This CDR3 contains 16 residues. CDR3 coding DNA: TGCAGTGCTAGTTTTTATCGGACTAGCGGGGGCTACGAGCAGTACTTC. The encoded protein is CSASFYRTSGGYEQYF.

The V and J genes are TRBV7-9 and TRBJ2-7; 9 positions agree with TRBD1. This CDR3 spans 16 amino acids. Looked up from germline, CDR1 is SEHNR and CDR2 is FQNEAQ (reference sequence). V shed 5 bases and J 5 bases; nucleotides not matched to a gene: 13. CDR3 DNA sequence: TGTGCCAGCAGCCAACGGACCGGGACAGGGTCCAACGAGCAGTACTTC. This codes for CASSQRTGTGSNEQYF.

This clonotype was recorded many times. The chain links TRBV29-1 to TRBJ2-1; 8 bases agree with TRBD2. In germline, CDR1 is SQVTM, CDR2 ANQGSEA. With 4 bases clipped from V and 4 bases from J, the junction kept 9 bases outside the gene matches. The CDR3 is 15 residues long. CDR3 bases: TGCAGCGTTGCCCGGGGGGGGGCGAATTACAATGAGCAGTTCTTC. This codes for CSVARGGANYNEQFF.

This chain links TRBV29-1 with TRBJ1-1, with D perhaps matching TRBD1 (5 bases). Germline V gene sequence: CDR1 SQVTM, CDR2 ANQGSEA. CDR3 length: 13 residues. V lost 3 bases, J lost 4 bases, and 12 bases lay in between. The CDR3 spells CSVDPSRVTEAFF. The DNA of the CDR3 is TGCAGCGTTGACCCTAGCAGGGTCACTGAAGCTTTCTTT. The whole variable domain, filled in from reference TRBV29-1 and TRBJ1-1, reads SAVISQKPSRDICQRGTSLTIQCQVDSQVTMMFWYRQQPGQSLTLIATANQGSEATYESGFVIDKFPISRPNLTFSTLTVSNMSPEDSSIYLCSVDPSRVTEAFFGQGTRLTVV.

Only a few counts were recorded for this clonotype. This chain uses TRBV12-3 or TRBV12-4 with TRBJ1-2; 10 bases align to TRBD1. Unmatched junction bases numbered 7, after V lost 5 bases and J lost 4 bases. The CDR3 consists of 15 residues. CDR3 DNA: TGTGCCAGCAGTCCTGGGACAGGGGAAATCTATGGCTACACCTTC. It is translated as CASSPGTGEIYGYTF.

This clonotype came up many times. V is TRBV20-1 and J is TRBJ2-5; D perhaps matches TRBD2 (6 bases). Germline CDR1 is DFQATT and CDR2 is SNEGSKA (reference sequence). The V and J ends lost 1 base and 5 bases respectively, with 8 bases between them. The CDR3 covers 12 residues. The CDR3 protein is CSARGGAETQYF. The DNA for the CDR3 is TGCAGTGCTAGAGGCGGGGCGGAGACCCAGTACTTC.

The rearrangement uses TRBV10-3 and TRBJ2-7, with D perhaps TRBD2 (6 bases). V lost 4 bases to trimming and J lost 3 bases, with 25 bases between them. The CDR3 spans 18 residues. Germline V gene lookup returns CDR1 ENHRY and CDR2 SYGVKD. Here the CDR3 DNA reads TGTGCCATCAGTGTTCTGGGGGGAAGGTCCTCCCGACGCTACGAGCAGTACTTC. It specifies CAISVLGGRSSRRYEQYF.

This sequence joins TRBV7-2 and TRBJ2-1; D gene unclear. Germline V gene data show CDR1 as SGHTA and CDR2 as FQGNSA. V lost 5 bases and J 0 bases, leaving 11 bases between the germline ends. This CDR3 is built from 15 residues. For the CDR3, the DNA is TGTGCCAGCAGCCTGAGCTATCACTCCTACAATGAGCAGTTCTTC. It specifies CASSLSYHSYNEQFF.

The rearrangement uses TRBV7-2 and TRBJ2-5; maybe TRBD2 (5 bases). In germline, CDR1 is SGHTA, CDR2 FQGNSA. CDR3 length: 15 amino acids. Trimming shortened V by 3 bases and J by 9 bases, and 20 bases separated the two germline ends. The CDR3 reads CASSFRAGEGWAQYF. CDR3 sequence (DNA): TGTGCCAGCAGCTTTAGGGCAGGAGAGGGCTGGGCCCAGTACTTC.

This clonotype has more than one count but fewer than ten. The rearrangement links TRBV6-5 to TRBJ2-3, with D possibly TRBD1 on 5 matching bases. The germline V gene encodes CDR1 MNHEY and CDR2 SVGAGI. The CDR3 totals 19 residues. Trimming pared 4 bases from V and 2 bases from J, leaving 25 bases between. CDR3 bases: TGTGCCAGCAGTTCTTCCTTGGCGTGGGGCGAACACATCACAGATACGCAGTATTTT. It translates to CASSSSLAWGEHITDTQYF.

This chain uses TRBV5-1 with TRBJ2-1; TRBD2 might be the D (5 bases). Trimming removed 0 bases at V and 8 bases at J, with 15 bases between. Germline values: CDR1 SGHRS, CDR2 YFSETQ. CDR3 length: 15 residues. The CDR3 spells CASSLAGWASDEQFF. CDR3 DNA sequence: TGCGCCAGCAGCTTGGCGGGATGGGCAAGCGATGAGCAGTTCTTC.

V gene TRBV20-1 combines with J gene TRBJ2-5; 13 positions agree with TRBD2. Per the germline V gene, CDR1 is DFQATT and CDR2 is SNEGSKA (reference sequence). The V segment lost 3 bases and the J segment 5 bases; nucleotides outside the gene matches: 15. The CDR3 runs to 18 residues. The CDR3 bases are TGCAGTGCTAGTCTCCTTAGACTAGCGGGGGGATCAGGGGAGACCCAGTACTTC. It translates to CSASLLRLAGGSGETQYF.

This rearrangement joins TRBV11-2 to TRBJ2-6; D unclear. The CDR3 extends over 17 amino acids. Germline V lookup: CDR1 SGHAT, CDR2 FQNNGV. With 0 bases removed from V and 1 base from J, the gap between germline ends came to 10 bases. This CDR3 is CASSLDPTYSGANVLTF. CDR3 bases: TGTGCCAGCAGCTTAGATCCGACATATTCTGGGGCCAACGTCCTGACTTTC.

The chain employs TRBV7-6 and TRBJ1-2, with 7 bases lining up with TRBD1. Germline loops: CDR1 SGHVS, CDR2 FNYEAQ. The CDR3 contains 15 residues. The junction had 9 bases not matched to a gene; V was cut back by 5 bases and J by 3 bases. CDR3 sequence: CASSREAGQHYGYTF. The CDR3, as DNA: TGTGCCAGCAGCCGGGAGGCGGGACAGCACTATGGCTACACCTTC.

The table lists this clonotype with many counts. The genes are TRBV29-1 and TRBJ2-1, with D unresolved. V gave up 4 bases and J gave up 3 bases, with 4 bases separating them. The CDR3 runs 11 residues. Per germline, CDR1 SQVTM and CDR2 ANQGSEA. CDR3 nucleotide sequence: TGCAGCGTTGCAAGCTACAATGAGCAGTTCTTC. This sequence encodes CSVASYNEQFF.

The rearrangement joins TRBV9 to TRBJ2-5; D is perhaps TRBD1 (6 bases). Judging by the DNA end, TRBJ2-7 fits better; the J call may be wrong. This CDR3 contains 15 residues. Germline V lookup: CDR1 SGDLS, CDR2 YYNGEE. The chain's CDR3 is CASSVSTGDSYEQYF. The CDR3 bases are TGTGCCAGCAGCGTATCGACAGGTGACTCCTACGAGCAGTACTTC.

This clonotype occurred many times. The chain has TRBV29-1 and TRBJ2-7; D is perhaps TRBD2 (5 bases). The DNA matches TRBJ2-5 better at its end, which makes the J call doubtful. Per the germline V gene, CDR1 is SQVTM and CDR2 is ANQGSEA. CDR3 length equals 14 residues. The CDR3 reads CSVDGGRPRGTQYF. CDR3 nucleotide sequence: TGCAGCGTTGACGGTGGGCGACCCCGGGGGACCCAGTACTTC.

CDR3 coding DNA: TGTGCCAGCAGCCAACTACCGACTAGCGGGGGGGCCGTGGGTATTGAGCAGTTCTTC. This translates into CASSQLPTSGGAVGIEQFF. The rearrangement links TRBV3-1 to TRBJ2-1, with 14 bases fitting TRBD2. This CDR3 region has 19 residues. The V segment lost 2 bases and the J segment 9 bases; nucleotides outside the gene matches: 15. CDR1 is LGHDT, CDR2 YNNKEL, per germline (reference sequence).

The CDR3 region is CASSQDRTGILEQFF. In DNA form, the CDR3 reads TGTGCCAGCAGCCAAGATCGTACGGGAATTCTGGAGCAGTTCTTC. The chain couples TRBV4-2 to TRBJ2-1, with D possibly being TRBD2 (5 bases). V lost 0 bases and J 10 bases, leaving 16 bases between the germline ends. This CDR3 comprises 15 residues. Germline CDR1 LGHNA, CDR2 YNFKEQ.

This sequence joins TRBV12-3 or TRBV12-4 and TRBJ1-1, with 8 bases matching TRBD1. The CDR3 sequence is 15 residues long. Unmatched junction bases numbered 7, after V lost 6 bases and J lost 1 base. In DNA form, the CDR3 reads TGTGCCAGCAGCGTCAGGGGGCGGAAGAACACTGAAGCTTTCTTT. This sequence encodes CASSVRGRKNTEAFF.